This T cell receptor (beta chain) was identified in a study of graft-versus-host responses after intestinal transplantation. Germline CDR1 reads MDHEN; CDR2 reads SYDVKM. Trimming cost V 3 bases and J 6 bases, with 8 bases left between them. The CDR3 covers 13 residues. Details on this clone: Its antigen remains unknown.

General study findings and limits: Individuals carrying graft-donor T cell macrochimerism showed high graft-versus-host to host-versus-graft clonal ratios in allografts.

The repertoire was sequenced with immunoSEQ multiplex PCR; TCRdb's copy has only in-frame clones and lacks some. The table includes more than 100,000 clones, around 95% detected once. The chain combines TRBV28 with TRBJ2-2; D possibly corresponds to TRBD2 (6 bases). Material: unstimulated CD8+ T cells sorted from spleen or lymph node cells, obtained before intestinal transplant. The source is a human donor who received an intestinal transplant. The CDR3 DNA reads as TGTGCCAGCAGTTTTCCGGGGGCCGGGGAGCTGTTTTTT. It translates to CASSFPGAGELFF. Filled out from reference TRBV28 and TRBJ2-2, the complete variable domain reads DVKVTQSSRYLVKRTGEKVFLECVQDMDHENMFWYRQDPGLGLRLIYFSYDVKMKEKGDIPEGYSVSREKKERFSLILESASTNQTSMYLCASSFPGAGELFFGEGSRLTVL.